These 17 T cell receptor beta chains came from one sample sequenced in a study of CD8 T cells in Susac syndrome. cDNA came from around 0.5 to 1 ug RNA primed by random hexamers. TCRdb re-derived calls from the immunoSEQ multiplex PCR reads in MiXCR, one entry per CDR3 protein. Of about 110,000 distinct CDR3 sequences in the sample, approximately 96% were seen once. Sequencing was done on a sample of CD4+ T cells from PBMCs. The receptors stem from a human donor in good health.

The CDR3 bases are TGTGCCAGCGGGATCTGGGGAGGGAATGAGCAGTTCTTC. Translated: CASGIWGGNEQFF. The chain employs TRBV6-2 or TRBV6-3 and TRBJ2-1; 7 bases are shared with TRBD2. The CDR3 covers 13 residues. V was clipped by 8 bases and J by 7 bases; unmatched bases: 8. The germline gives CDR1 MNHEY, CDR2 SVGEGT.

This chain uses TRBV19 with TRBJ2-7, with D perhaps given as TRBD1 or TRBD2 (5 bases each). The CDR3 has 13 amino acids. The V gene lost 5 bases and the J gene lost 8 bases, with 16 bases spanning the gap. The V gene's germline CDR1 is LNHDA and CDR2 SQIVND (reference sequence). The CDR3 loop reads CASSGGQWLQQYF. The CDR3 DNA follows: TGTGCCAGTAGTGGGGGTCAGTGGCTTCAGCAGTACTTC.

V usage is TRBV7-3 and J usage is TRBJ2-3; possibly TRBD2 for D (6 bases). Germline loops: CDR1 SGHTA, CDR2 FQGTGA. V lost 3 bases, J lost 2 bases, and 15 bases lay in between. The CDR3 spans 16 residues. CDR3 in amino acids: CASSFYAGSPTDTQYF. The CDR3 region has the DNA TGTGCCAGCAGCTTTTATGCCGGGAGCCCCACAGATACGCAGTATTTT.

The chain carries TRBV5-6 and TRBJ1-2; the D gene is possibly TRBD1 (6 bases). Germline-derived CDR1 and CDR2 are SGHDT and YYEEEE. Trimming shortened V by 4 bases and J by 4 bases, and 17 bases separated the two germline ends. The CDR3 runs 15 residues. CDR3 DNA sequence: TGTGCCAGCAGCAACCCTACGGGGGGCTTCTATGGCTACACCTTC. This sequence encodes CASSNPTGGFYGYTF.

This clonotype showed up just a few times. This chain uses TRBV30 with TRBJ1-5; D not resolved. The CDR3 loop spans 13 amino acids. V was shortened by 4 bases and J by 0 bases, with 7 bases between the two germline ends. In germline, CDR1 is GTSNPN, CDR2 SVGIG (reference sequence). CDR3 sequence: CAWTGGSNQPQHF. In nucleotides, the CDR3 is TGTGCCTGGACGGGCGGTAGCAATCAGCCCCAGCATTTT.

This clonotype showed up just once. V is TRBV7-9 and J is TRBJ2-3; D call uncertain. Germline CDR1 reads SEHNR; CDR2 reads FQNEAQ (reference sequence). V was pared by 0 bases and J by 2 bases, with 6 bases between. The CDR3 runs to 14 residues. The DNA of the CDR3 is TGTGCCAGCAGCTTAGCCCGGCCCACAGATACGCAGTATTTT. This sequence encodes CASSLARPTDTQYF.

The chain uses TRBV29-1 and TRBJ2-7; 9 positions agree with TRBD1. CDR3 length: 14 residues. J was trimmed by 6 bases and V by 6 bases; bases with no gene match: 12. Germline V CDR1 and CDR2: SQVTM, ANQGSEA. In nucleotides, the CDR3 is TGCAGCGTCGCTAGCCCGGGACAGGGCGGCGAGCAGTACTTC. Translated, it gives CSVASPGQGGEQYF.

This chain connects TRBV5-6 to TRBJ2-5; D gene unclear. The CDR3 covers 13 residues. Germline CDR1 SGHDT, CDR2 YYEEEE. The V gene lost 1 base and the J gene lost 5 bases, with 9 bases spanning the gap. Written as DNA, the CDR3 is TGTGCCAGCAGCTTGAGGAAGAGGGAGACCCAGTACTTC. This sequence encodes CASSLRKRETQYF.

The V gene is TRBV5-1, the J gene TRBJ1-2; TRBD1 might be the D (6 bases). This CDR3 spans 14 amino acids. V was shortened by 4 bases and J by 6 bases, with 16 bases between the two germline ends. CDR1 is SGHRS and CDR2 is YFSETQ in the germline V gene. CDR3 amino acids: CASSRLRDTHGYTF. CDR3 sequence (DNA): TGCGCCAGCAGCCGTCTCCGGGACACCCATGGCTACACCTTC.

V usage is TRBV27 and J usage is TRBJ2-7; 7 nucleotides match TRBD1. Per germline, CDR1 MNHEY and CDR2 SMNVEV (reference sequence). Germline trimming cut 5 bases from V and 5 bases from J; bases unmatched to any gene: 12. The CDR3 loop spans 15 amino acids. The DNA of the CDR3 is TGTGCCAGCAGTCCCTTGACAGGGAATTCCAACGAGCAGTACTTC. It is translated as CASSPLTGNSNEQYF.

CDR3 sequence reads: CASSVDGRGTEAFF. CDR3 DNA: TGTGCCAGCAGCGTAGACGGAAGGGGGACTGAAGCTTTCTTT. The chain is built from TRBV9 and TRBJ1-1, with D tentatively TRBD1 (6 bases). The CDR3 sequence is 14 residues long. Germline CDR1 SGDLS, CDR2 YYNGEE. Trimming removed 0 bases at V and 5 bases at J, with 11 bases between.

The chain combines TRBV7-9 with TRBJ2-2; the match to TRBD2 covers 12 bases. The germline CDR1 and CDR2 sequences are SEHNR and FQNEAQ (reference sequence). Trimming at V came to 5 bases and at J to 4 bases, leaving 5 bases not matched to a gene. The CDR3 sequence is 16 residues long. The CDR3 DNA reads as TGTGCCAGCAGCCCAAGGACTAGCGGGACCACCGGGGAGCTGTTTTTT. As protein: CASSPRTSGTTGELFF.

The chain couples TRBV15 to TRBJ2-5; D possibly corresponds to TRBD2 (5 bases). CDR3 length equals 16 residues. Germline V gene data show CDR1 as LNHNV and CDR2 as YYDKDF (reference sequence). Trimming took off 1 base at V and 4 bases at J, with 16 bases between the two ends. The CDR3 loop is CATSRGARRIRETQYF. The CDR3 DNA sequence: TGTGCCACCAGCAGAGGGGCCAGGAGGATCCGAGAGACCCAGTACTTC.

This chain links TRBV5-1 with TRBJ1-1; possibly TRBD1 for D (5 bases). From germline, CDR1 is SGHRS and CDR2 YFSETQ. V gave up 4 bases and J gave up 3 bases, with 19 bases separating them. CDR3 size: 16 residues. For the CDR3, the DNA is TGCGCCAGCAGCCGGGGACTCCCCATAGGAGACACTGAAGCTTTCTTT. It codes for CASSRGLPIGDTEAFF.

The chain carries TRBV7-9 and TRBJ2-5; 10 positions match TRBD1. This CDR3 region has 17 residues. Trimming at V came to 7 bases and at J to 5 bases, leaving 16 bases not matched to a gene. From germline, CDR1 is SEHNR and CDR2 FQNEAQ (reference sequence). Here the CDR3 DNA reads TGTGCCAGCATCCCCGGGACAGGGGCACCCTCGGTCGAGACCCAGTACTTC. Amino acids: CASIPGTGAPSVETQYF.

DNA for the CDR3: TGTGCCAGCAGCTGGGACAGGCGTGAGACCCAGTACTTC. This translates into CASSWDRRETQYF. V and J are TRBV7-3 and TRBJ2-5; 8 bases agree with TRBD1. Trimming at V came to 4 bases and at J to 5 bases, leaving 3 bases not matched to a gene. The CDR3 totals 13 residues. From germline, CDR1 is SGHTA and CDR2 FQGTGA.

The chain couples TRBV20-1 to TRBJ2-7; 8 nucleotides agree with TRBD2. Trimming cost V 5 bases and J 2 bases; bases outside gene matches: 8. The germline V gene encodes CDR1 DFQATT and CDR2 SNEGSKA (reference sequence). This CDR3 contains 14 residues. The CDR3 DNA reads TGCAGTGCTCCCCGAGCGGGGGCGGCCTACGAGCAGTACTTC. This translates into CSAPRAGAAYEQYF.